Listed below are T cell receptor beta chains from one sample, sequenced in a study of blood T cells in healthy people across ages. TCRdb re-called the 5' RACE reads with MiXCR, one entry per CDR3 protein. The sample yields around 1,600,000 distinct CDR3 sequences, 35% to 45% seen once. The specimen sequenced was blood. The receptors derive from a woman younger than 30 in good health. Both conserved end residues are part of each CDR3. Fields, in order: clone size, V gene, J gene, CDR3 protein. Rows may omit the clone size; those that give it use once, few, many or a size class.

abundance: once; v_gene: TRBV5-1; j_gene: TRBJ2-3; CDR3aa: CASSFGTSGWDTQYF
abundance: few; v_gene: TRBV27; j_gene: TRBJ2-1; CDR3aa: CASTSTNPSYNEQFF
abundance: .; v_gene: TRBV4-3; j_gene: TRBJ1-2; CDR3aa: CASSFRPGNYGYTF
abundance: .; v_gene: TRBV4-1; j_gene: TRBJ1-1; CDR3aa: CASSQGPGQTNTEAFF
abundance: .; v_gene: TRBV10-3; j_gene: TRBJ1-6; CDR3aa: CAISESGSPLHF
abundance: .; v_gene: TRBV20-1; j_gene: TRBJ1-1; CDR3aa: CSARRGQGGNTEAFF
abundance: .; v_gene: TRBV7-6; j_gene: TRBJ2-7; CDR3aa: CASSLSPRQGVGYEQYF
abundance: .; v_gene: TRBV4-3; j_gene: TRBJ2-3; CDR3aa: CASSRSGLAGDGGTDTQYF
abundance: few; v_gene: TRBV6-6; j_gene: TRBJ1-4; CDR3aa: CASSYSRGVSELFF
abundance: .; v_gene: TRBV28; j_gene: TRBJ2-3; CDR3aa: CASSFFGGLDTQYF
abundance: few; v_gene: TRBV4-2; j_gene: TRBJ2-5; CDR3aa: CASSYGKRTQETQYF
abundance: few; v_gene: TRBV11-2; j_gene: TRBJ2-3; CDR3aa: CASSPKGAGYTDTQYF
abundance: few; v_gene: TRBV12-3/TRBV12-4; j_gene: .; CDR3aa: CASSWSYNEQYF
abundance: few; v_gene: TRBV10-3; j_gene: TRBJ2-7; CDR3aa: CAISEFLTGGAGIEQYF
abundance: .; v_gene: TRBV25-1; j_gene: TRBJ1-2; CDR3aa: CASSEPGTPYGYTF
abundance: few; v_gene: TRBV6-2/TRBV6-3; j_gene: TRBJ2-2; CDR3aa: CASSSHGELFF
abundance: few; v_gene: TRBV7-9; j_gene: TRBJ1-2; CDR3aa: CASTPLPGQGGFGYTF
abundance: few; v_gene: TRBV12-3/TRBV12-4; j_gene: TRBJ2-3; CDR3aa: CASRLAGGPYTQYF
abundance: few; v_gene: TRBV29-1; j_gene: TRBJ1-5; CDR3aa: CSAGDSNQPQHF
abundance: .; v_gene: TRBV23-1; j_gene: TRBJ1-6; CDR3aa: CASPEEGGQPNSPLHF
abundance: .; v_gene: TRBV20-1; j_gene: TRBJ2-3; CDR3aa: CSASLQGSGTDTQYF
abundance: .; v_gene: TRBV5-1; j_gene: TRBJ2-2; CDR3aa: CASSLPANLGELFF
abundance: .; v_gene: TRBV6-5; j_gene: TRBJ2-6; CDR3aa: CASSYSKAAGANVLTF
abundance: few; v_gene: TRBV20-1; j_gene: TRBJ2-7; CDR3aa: CSAKSGLAGVLEQYF
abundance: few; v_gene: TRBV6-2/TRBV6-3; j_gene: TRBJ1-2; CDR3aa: CASTGQENYGYTF
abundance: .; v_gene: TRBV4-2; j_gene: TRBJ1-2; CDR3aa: CASSQVIYRTGKGYTF
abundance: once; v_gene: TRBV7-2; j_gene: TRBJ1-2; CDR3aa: CASSPTVGEGNYGYTF
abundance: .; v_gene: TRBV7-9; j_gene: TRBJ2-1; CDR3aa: CASSPSVTSAIEQFF
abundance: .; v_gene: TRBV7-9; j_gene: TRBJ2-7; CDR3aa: CASRSGLGVSSSYEQYF
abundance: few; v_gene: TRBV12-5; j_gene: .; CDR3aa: CASRESSYNEQYF
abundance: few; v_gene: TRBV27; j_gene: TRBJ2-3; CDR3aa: CASSSRLAGAPDTQYF
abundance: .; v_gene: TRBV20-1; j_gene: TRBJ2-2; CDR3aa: CSAPDRAYSGELFF